A single sample gave rise to the 8 T cell receptor beta chains below, sequenced in a study of CD4 T cells in relation to SARS-CoV-2 and coronaviruses. CD4+ T cells from unexposed donors were obtained before the COVID-19 pandemic (2011-2018). Method: immunoSEQ multiplex PCR; TCRdb's copy keeps in-frame clones and lacks some. This sample has about 70,000 clones, with over 80% found just once. Sequencing was performed on memory CD4+ T cells from PBMCs. These receptors were obtained from a human donor in good health.

In its sample, this clone was seen once. The chain combines TRBV19 with TRBJ2-3; 11 bases align to TRBD2. CDR3 length: 16 amino acids. The germline gives CDR1 LNHDA, CDR2 SQIVND (reference sequence). Germline trimming cut 9 bases from V and 2 bases from J; bases unmatched to any gene: 10. DNA of the CDR3: TGTGCCAGCCCCTATTTAGCGGGAGGGGTCACAGATACGCAGTATTTT. Amino acids: CASPYLAGGVTDTQYF. The full variable domain, in which reference TRBV19 and TRBJ2-3 provide the parts outside the CDR3, is DGGITQSPKYLFRKEGQNVTLSCEQNLNHDAMYWYRQDPGQGLRLIYYSQIVNDFQKGDIAEGYSVSREKKESFPLTVTSAQKNPTAFYLCASPYLAGGVTDTQYFGPGTRLTVL.

V usage is TRBV30 and J usage is TRBJ2-1, with D perhaps TRBD1 (6 bases). The CDR3 extends over 13 amino acids. V lost 2 bases and J lost 9, with 14 bases in between. The germline gives CDR1 GTSNPN, CDR2 SVGIG (reference sequence). In DNA form, the CDR3 reads TGTGCCTGGAGTCAGGGGACAATTGCTGAGCAGTTCTTC. Encoded protein: CAWSQGTIAEQFF.

In this sample, this clone turned up once. This chain links TRBV11-2 with TRBJ2-7; 7 bases are shared with TRBD1. The V segment lost 4 bases and the J segment 4 bases; nucleotides outside the gene matches: 10. From germline, CDR1 is SGHAT and CDR2 FQNNGV. The CDR3 totals 15 residues. The DNA for the CDR3 is TGTGCCAGCAGCTCATCGCCACGACAGGGATACGAGCAGTACTTC. Its translation is CASSSSPRQGYEQYF. Filled out from reference TRBV11-2 and TRBJ2-7, the complete variable domain reads EAGVAQSPRYKIIEKRQSVAFWCNPISGHATLYWYQQILGQGPKLLIQFQNNGVVDDSQLPKDRFSAERLKGVDSTLKIQPAKLEDSAVYLCASSSSPRQGYEQYFGPGTRLTVT.

V and J are TRBV29-1 and TRBJ1-2, with TRBD1 matching over 7 bases. The CDR3 extends over 12 amino acids. V was pared by 7 bases and J by 8 bases, with 10 bases of the junction left unmatched. CDR1 and CDR2 from the germline V gene are SQVTM and ANQGSEA. Written as DNA, the CDR3 is TGCAGCGCCTTCGACAGGGTTTGGGGCTACACCTTC. This sequence encodes CSAFDRVWGYTF.

This chain connects TRBV7-2 to TRBJ1-5, with D possibly TRBD1 on 5 matching bases. CDR1 and CDR2 from the germline V gene are SGHTA and FQGNSA. The CDR3 length is 14 residues. Trimming pared 5 bases from V and 6 bases from J, leaving 14 bases between. The CDR3 sequence: CASSLRGSGQPQHF. Written as DNA, the CDR3 is TGTGCCAGCAGCCTTCGGGGGTCAGGTCAGCCCCAGCATTTT.

This clone occurred once. Other DNA sequences in the same sample also yield this CDR3. This chain joins TRBV28 and TRBJ1-5; tentative D call: TRBD1 (5 bases). The CDR3 is 15 residues long. V lost 2 bases, J lost 0 bases, and 8 bases lay in between. CDR1 is MDHEN, CDR2 SYDVKM, per germline. The CDR3 coding sequence is TGTGCCAGCAGTTTAGGGGGGAATAGCAATCAGCCCCAGCATTTT. Protein: CASSLGGNSNQPQHF. The variable domain in full, with the rest retrieved from reference TRBV28 and TRBJ1-5, is DVKVTQSSRYLVKRTGEKVFLECVQDMDHENMFWYRQDPGLGLRLIYFSYDVKMKEKGDIPEGYSVSREKKERFSLILESASTNQTSMYLCASSLGGNSNQPQHFGDGTRLSIL.

The CDR3 region is CASSYGTMEKLFF. Written as DNA, the CDR3 is TGTGCCAGCAGTTACGGGACTATGGAAAAACTGTTTTTT. This chain links TRBV6-5 with TRBJ1-4, with D perhaps TRBD1 (5 bases). CDR1 is MNHEY, CDR2 SVGAGI, per germline. The CDR3 has 13 residues. Trimming left V 2 bases short and J 8 bases short, with 9 bases between.

This clone occurred a few times. The V gene is TRBV28, the J gene TRBJ1-6; 7 bases map to TRBD1. Germline-derived CDR1 and CDR2 are MDHEN and SYDVKM. The CDR3 is 15 residues long. V lost 5 bases, J lost 7 bases, and 8 bases stayed unmatched. The CDR3 reads CASSTPTGMNSPLHF. The CDR3 bases are TGTGCCAGCAGTACTCCGACAGGGATGAATTCACCCCTCCACTTT.